This is a list of T cell receptor beta chains from one sample in a study of T cell changes during pregnancy in multiple sclerosis. Generated by immunoSEQ multiplex PCR, the TCRdb table keeps only in-frame clones and is missing some. The sample carries roughly 40,000 clones, roughly 92% recorded once. The specimen comprised CD4+ T cells from peripheral blood mononuclear cells, sampled before pregnancy. Receptors originate from a female donor with multiple sclerosis, enrolled in a pregnancy study. CDR3s include the opening cysteine and the closing phenylalanine or tryptophan.

CDR3 protein | V gene
CATSSGTSGRVGYEQYF | TRBV15
CAISDRDRRNTGELFF | TRBV10-3
CASSRDQLGTDTQYF | TRBV5-6
CASSPSLLGTSGRPTEQYF | TRBV28
CASSMVGGVLMNEQFF | TRBV19
CASSGGHLGNTEAFF | TRBV9
CASRPPGQTYNEQFF | TRBV6-6
CASRPTRTYRTGEQFF | TRBV7-9
CASSLGGSGSAYEQYF | TRBV7-9
CASKRTGRRTEAFF | TRBV28
CASSLYPGSYEQYF | TRBV28
CASRAGGPYEQYF | TRBV28
CASSSGRAVYNEQFF | TRBV11-3
CASSPTDMEGYTF | TRBV18
CASSLRVFATEAFF | TRBV6-5
CASSIEDLSNQPQHF | TRBV19
CASSFGRVADTQYF | TRBV27
CASSLSLTGIYEQYF | TRBV27
CASSKLLGPSGLAVSRNNEQFF | TRBV19
CASSSTSGSSYEQYF | TRBV11-2
CTSSQESRPDTIKSSYNEQFF | TRBV1
CASSLMGHYGYTF | TRBV5-4
CASNLGQNTGELFF | TRBV6-5
CASSPPAGSTDTQYF | TRBV18
CASSRDSAYGYTF | TRBV28
CASTVAGFTDTQYF | TRBV19
CASSLLSDTQYF | TRBV28
CASSSWGQGARDYGYTF | TRBV7-9
CATSRDLRNTEAFF | TRBV15
CASSRGASATYEQYF | TRBV5-6
CAWSLGRLSEKLFF | TRBV30
CASSPRTGSGELFF | TRBV2
CAISEGPTGAYGYTF | TRBV10-3
CASSAQGAADYGYTF | TRBV6-1
CASSQNAGLAEETQYF | TRBV14
CASSVGSEGHNYGYTF | TRBV9
CASSLAIGGRQTQYF | TRBV7-9
CASSALQGSGNTIYF | TRBV25-1
CASSLPTSGRASNTGELFF | TRBV27
CASRAKMGQGPYEQYF | TRBV7-2
CSAEQTDTQYF | TRBV20-1
CASSLDSYSNQPQHF | TRBV5-1
CASSSLRSSGKHNEQFF | TRBV5-8
CASSYSLTSTYEQYF | TRBV6-5